This T cell receptor beta chain was found in a study of vaccination effects on CD4 cells after COVID-19. ViraFEST used viral peptide pools to expand antigen-specific CD4+ T cells before sequencing. Researchers isolated CD4+ T cells once about eleven days of culture had elapsed. Nucleocapsid antibody tests were negative, and the vaccine recipients had no prior SARS-CoV-2 infection. PBMC cultures contained two million cells per well, about 11 IU/ml IL-2 and 10 ug/ml peptides. Days 3 and 7 saw half the medium replaced with IL-2 medium. Study-level findings and limits: Only a single clone (1 of 255 vaccine-induced clones in healthy vaccinees) cross-reacted with common cold coronaviruses.

Remarks on this clone: Its antigen is not identified.

Some clones are missing from TCRdb's copy, which holds only in-frame ones; the method was immunoSEQ multiplex PCR. Here the sample spans under 80,000 clones, about 78% being singletons. Trimming removed 5 bases at V and 5 bases at J, with 15 bases between. This CDR3 region has 14 residues. Germline assignment: CDR1 SEHNR and CDR2 FQNEAQ (reference sequence). The specimen comprised CD4+ T cells from PBMCs cultured with SARS-CoV-2 spike peptides, sampled before COVID-19 vaccination. The sequence was obtained from a human donor who received a COVID-19 vaccine. J is TRBJ2-5 and V is TRBV7-9; D is ambiguous. CDR3 bases: TGTGCCAGCAGCCCTGGGATATTTTTGGAGACCCAGTACTTC. Protein: CASSPGIFLETQYF.